The T cell receptor (beta chain) described here comes from a study of cytomegalovirus exposure and HLA in healthy donors. Findings of the study overall: Several of the most significant clusters appeared, in a later analysis, to be linked to common viral pathogens.

13 Jbeta primers and 60 Vbeta primers were used for the PCR. Sequenced by immunoSEQ multiplex PCR; TCRdb stores in-frame clones only, minus some. The sample records under 200,000 clones, approximately 72% being singletons. The CDR3 covers 11 residues. Trimming took off 10 bases at V and 4 bases at J, with 10 bases between the two ends. Germline CDR1 and CDR2: MDHEN and SYDVKM. Comments on this clone: No antigen is known for it.

The sequenced material came from PBMCs. The TCR originated in a man in his forties or fifties in good health and CMV-seronegative. The gene calls are TRBV28 and TRBJ1-2, with D uncertain. This CDR3 is CATTWAYGYTF. The CDR3 nucleotides are TGTGCCACCACGTGGGCCTATGGCTACACCTTC.